This T cell receptor beta chain was sequenced in a study of blood T cells in healthy people across ages. Donors gave 9 to 10 milliliters of peripheral blood apiece. A J-beta primer mix and a sample-barcoded 5' primer were used in a second PCR of about 7 to 12 cycles. Each cDNA molecule received a tag from a template-switch adaptor that had 12 random nucleotides. TCRdb re-called the 5' RACE reads through MiXCR, storing one row per CDR3 protein. The sample holds 650,000 to 800,000 distinct CDR3 sequences, more than 40% seen once. This CDR3 is 14 amino acids long. Trimming shortened V by 10 bases and J by 4 bases, and 17 bases separated the two germline ends. Findings and caveats of the study: Strong correlation was found linking TCR beta diversity to naive T cell percentage.

Many counts were recorded for this clonotype. The antigen is undetermined. The sample comprised blood. The TCR originated in a man in his 60s in good health. The chain is built from TRBV12-3 or TRBV12-4 and TRBJ2-1; TRBD2 is a possible D gene (6 bases). The CDR3 DNA reads as TGTGCCATCGGAGGGGATCTTAGGTACAATGAGCAGTTCTTC. Amino acid sequence: CAIGGDLRYNEQFF.